The 31 T cell receptor beta chains listed next were all sequenced from one sample in a study of T cells expressing NK-cell markers. Each CDR3 protein gets one entry in TCRdb, which reprocessed the 5' RACE reads and gives no DNA. The sample is made up of about 110,000 distinct CDR3 sequences, and the top ten hold approximately 17% of it. Material for sequencing was blood T cells: a sorted CD56 or NKG2C T cell subset, CD4+ or CD8+ T cells, or bulk PBMC T cells (not recorded which). These receptors came from a woman aged 18-70 years in good health.

V usage is TRBV11-2 and J usage is TRBJ2-1; TCRdb lists TRBD1, though no DNA is available to test this call. The CDR3 is made up of 15 amino acids. CDR1 is SGHAT, CDR2 FQNNGV, per germline. CDR3: CASSLVRGGWDEQFF.

The chain uses TRBV11-2 and TRBJ2-3; TCRdb gives TRBD2 as the D gene, but with no DNA this cannot be confirmed. This CDR3 comprises 16 residues. The germline gives CDR1 SGHAT, CDR2 FQNNGV. CDR3 protein: CASSQLRSGSTDTQYF.

The chain joins TRBV19 to TRBJ1-1. Germline loops: CDR1 LNHDA, CDR2 SQIVND (reference sequence). CDR3 length equals 11 residues. The CDR3 loop reads CASIKNTEAFF. The full variable domain, in which reference TRBV19 and TRBJ1-1 provide the parts outside the CDR3, is DGGITQSPKYLFRKEGQNVTLSCEQNLNHDAMYWYRQDPGQGLRLIYYSQIVNDFQKGDIAEGYSVSREKKESFPLTVTSAQKNPTAFYLCASIKNTEAFFGQGTRLTVV.

The chain uses TRBV14 and TRBJ1-2; TCRdb reports TRBD1, a call that lacks DNA to check it against. The germline V gene encodes CDR1 SGHDN and CDR2 FVKESK. The CDR3 runs to 15 residues. The CDR3 protein is CASSPLRGFLYGYTF.

Here the CDR3 reads CASSQRTSGRNNEQFF. The chain combines TRBV3-1 with TRBJ2-1; with no DNA, the TCRdb D assignment of TRBD2 cannot be verified. Germline V gene lookup returns CDR1 LGHDT and CDR2 YNNKEL (reference sequence). This CDR3 has 16 residues.

Here the CDR3 reads CASSPRDYRNTGELFF. The genes are TRBV11-2 and TRBJ2-2; the D call of TRBD2 rests on TCRdb alone, since no DNA is present to check it. Germline V lookup: CDR1 SGHAT, CDR2 FQNNGV. The CDR3 loop spans 16 amino acids.

The V and J genes are TRBV7-9 and TRBJ2-1; TCRdb selects TRBD2, and the lack of DNA leaves this call unchecked. CDR1 is SEHNR, CDR2 FQNEAQ, per germline (reference sequence). The CDR3 totals 13 residues. Here the CDR3 reads CASSRTSGGEQFF.

The rearrangement uses TRBV20-1 and TRBJ2-7. Germline V lookup: CDR1 DFQATT, CDR2 SNEGSKA (reference sequence). The CDR3 runs to 15 residues. CDR3 region: CSARDFDRGSYEQYF.

This chain connects TRBV11-2 to TRBJ1-1; as DNA is missing, the TRBD1 call by TCRdb cannot be tested. Germline V gene sequence: CDR1 SGHAT, CDR2 FQNNGV. The CDR3 is 15 amino acids. This CDR3 is CASTWTGGLNTEAFF.

The chain combines TRBV7-9 with TRBJ2-1; no DNA is available, so the TRBD1 call from TCRdb remains unchecked. The CDR3 is 13 amino acids. Germline assignment: CDR1 SEHNR and CDR2 FQNEAQ (reference sequence). The CDR3 spells CASSFRDRDEQFF. The variable domain in full, with the rest retrieved from reference TRBV7-9 and TRBJ2-1, is DTGVSQNPRHKITKRGQNVTFRCDPISEHNRLYWYRQTLGQGPEFLTYFQNEAQLEKSRLLSDRFSAERPKGSFSTLEIQRTEQGDSAMYLCASSFRDRDEQFFGPGTRLTVL.

The J gene is TRBJ2-1, the V gene TRBV6-4. Germline V lookup: CDR1 MRHNA, CDR2 SNTAGT. The CDR3 spans 15 residues. This CDR3 reads CASSVEGAPYNEQFF.

The chain's CDR3 is CSARERSSYNEQFF. The chain employs TRBV20-1 and TRBJ2-1. CDR3 length: 14 amino acids. Germline loops: CDR1 DFQATT, CDR2 SNEGSKA (reference sequence).

The V call is TRBV12-3 or TRBV12-4, the J call TRBJ2-2. This CDR3 has 12 residues. CDR3 residues: CASSLIGGELFF.

V usage is TRBV10-3 and J usage is TRBJ1-5; the TCRdb call, TRBD1, lacks DNA for checking. Germline assignment: CDR1 ENHRY and CDR2 SYGVKD. The CDR3 runs to 16 residues. The CDR3 spells CAISDPNRDQNQPQHF.

This rearrangement joins TRBV29-1 to TRBJ2-7; the TRBD2 assignment by TCRdb is unverifiable without DNA. This CDR3 spans 14 amino acids. Germline CDR1 and CDR2: SQVTM and ANQGSEA. CDR3 sequence: CSVGVAGGTYEQYF.

The V and J genes are TRBV19 and TRBJ1-4; without DNA, the TCRdb call of TRBD1 cannot be checked. The CDR3 totals 13 residues. Germline values: CDR1 LNHDA, CDR2 SQIVND (reference sequence). CDR3 in amino acids: CASQGGWYEKLFF.

The chain couples TRBV29-1 to TRBJ2-2; TCRdb lists TRBD1, though no DNA is available to test this call. This CDR3 comprises 14 residues. Germline V gene lookup returns CDR1 SQVTM and CDR2 ANQGSEA. CDR3 sequence: CSVAPTGITGELFF.

The J gene is TRBJ2-2, the V gene TRBV4-3; TCRdb calls TRBD1, which cannot be checked without DNA. The CDR3 has 15 residues. Germline CDR1 LGHNA, CDR2 YSLEER. This CDR3 reads CASSQGTGGTGELFF.

This chain links TRBV6-1 with TRBJ1-1. This CDR3 has 17 amino acids. Germline loops: CDR1 MNHNS, CDR2 SASEGT. CDR3 protein: CASSPRMGVGPYTEAFF.

The CDR3 loop reads CASSLGLDRGYNEQFF. The gene calls are TRBV7-6 and TRBJ2-1; lacking DNA, the TRBD1 call made by TCRdb goes unchecked. This CDR3 contains 16 residues. Germline V gene data show CDR1 as SGHVS and CDR2 as FNYEAQ.

The chain is built from TRBV9 and TRBJ2-3; TCRdb selects TRBD2, and the lack of DNA leaves this call unchecked. Germline values: CDR1 SGDLS, CDR2 YYNGEE. This CDR3 region has 15 residues. Here the CDR3 reads CASSASGLSPDTQYF.

The chain couples TRBV12-3 or TRBV12-4 to TRBJ2-7. The CDR3 sequence is 14 residues long. CDR3 sequence: CASSSGGSSYEQYF.

The chain combines TRBV5-6 with TRBJ2-1; absent DNA, TCRdb's TRBD1 call cannot be checked. The CDR3 sequence is 12 residues long. Germline-derived CDR1 and CDR2 are SGHDT and YYEEEE. CDR3: CASSLVWAGEFF.

CDR3 region: CASRRSTGVTDTQYF. The rearrangement joins TRBV5-4 to TRBJ2-3. Germline values: CDR1 SGHNT, CDR2 YYREEE (reference sequence). The CDR3 has 15 amino acids.

The gene calls are TRBV11-2 and TRBJ2-7; TCRdb's D call, TRBD2, is unchecked because there is no DNA. In germline, CDR1 is SGHAT, CDR2 FQNNGV. This CDR3 region has 16 residues. Here the CDR3 reads CASSLDAAGDAYEQYF.

V usage is TRBV9 and J usage is TRBJ2-3; the D call from TCRdb, TRBD1, cannot be confirmed without DNA. This CDR3 comprises 15 residues. Germline loops: CDR1 SGDLS, CDR2 YYNGEE. The CDR3 here is CASSVGAPYTDTQYF.

V and J are TRBV6-5 and TRBJ1-1; as DNA is missing, the TRBD1 call by TCRdb cannot be tested. The germline V gene has CDR1 MNHEY and CDR2 SVGAGI. The CDR3 has 16 amino acids. The CDR3 protein is CASSYTPASGGPEAFF.

The chain is built from TRBV7-9 and TRBJ1-5; absent DNA, TCRdb's TRBD1 call cannot be checked. CDR1 is SEHNR, CDR2 FQNEAQ, per germline (reference sequence). CDR3 size: 14 residues. The CDR3 region is CASRPTGRNQPQHF.

V gene TRBV20-1 combines with J gene TRBJ2-1; the D call of TRBD1 rests on TCRdb alone, since no DNA is present to check it. CDR1 is DFQATT, CDR2 SNEGSKA, per germline (reference sequence). This CDR3 comprises 14 residues. Here the CDR3 reads CSARGQGNYNEQFF.

V and J are TRBV7-8 and TRBJ2-1; no DNA is available, so the TRBD2 call from TCRdb remains unchecked. Looked up from germline, CDR1 is SGHVS and CDR2 is FQNEAQ. This CDR3 is built from 15 residues. The CDR3 sequence is CASSIILAGVNEQFF. Together with reference TRBV7-8 and TRBJ2-1, the CDR3 gives the full variable domain: GAGVSQSPRYKVAKRGQDVALRCDPISGHVSLFWYQQALGQGPEFLTYFQNEAQLDKSGLPSDRFFAERPEGSVSTLKIQRTQQEDSAVYLCASSIILAGVNEQFFGPGTRLTVL.

This chain uses TRBV11-2 with TRBJ2-3; TCRdb's D call of TRBD1 is untestable without DNA. Germline values: CDR1 SGHAT, CDR2 FQNNGV. This CDR3 is built from 15 residues. The CDR3 loop is CASNYSPGGTDTQYF.